The 11 T cell receptor beta chains below all came from one sample that was sequenced in a study of tissue T cells after allogeneic stem cell transplantation. Documented time point: mouse harvest day 14 after allogeneic transplant. Tail vein injection delivered 10^7 T-cell-depleted bone marrow cells and 10^6 splenic CD5+ T cells. Libraries were prepared by immunoSEQ multiplex PCR; TCRdb keeps only in-frame clonotypes and omits some of them. The sample records nearly 7,000 clones, under 35% being singletons. The sample was skin. These receptor sequences come from a female BALB/c mouse given C57BL/6 T cells with graft-versus-host disease after an allogeneic hematopoietic cell transplant.

By sample share, this clone is medium-sized. Mouse gene names and germline throughout. The read falls 1 residue short of the CDR3 end, and the missing part is taken from the germline J gene. The rearrangement links TRBV26 to TRBJ1-2; D remains ambiguous. The CDR3 totals 13 residues. Trimming removed 4 bases from V and 0 bases from J, with 6 bases in between. Germline V gene lookup returns CDR1 KGHPV and CDR2 FQNQEV (reference sequence). CDR3 loop: CASSPTTNSDYTF. The sequenced part of the CDR3 DNA is TGTGCCAGCAGTCCGACGACAAACTCCGACTACACC. The variable domain in full, completed from reference TRBV26 and TRBJ1-2, reads NSKVIQTPRYLVKGQGQKAKMRCIPEKGHPVVFWYQQNKNNEFKFLINFQNQEVLQQIDMTEKRFSAECPSNSPCSLEIQSSEAGDSALYLCASSPTTNSDYTFGSGTRLLVI.

The table lists this clone with a few counts. All gene names here are mouse names. The CDR3 is cut off 1 residue early in the read; its end comes from the germline J gene. This sequence joins TRBV26 and TRBJ1-4; D is ambiguous. The CDR3 has 13 amino acids. Trimming stripped 2 bases from V and 4 bases from J, with 5 bases between. CDR1 and CDR2 from the germline V gene are KGHPV and FQNQEV (reference sequence). The CDR3 region is CASSLGINERLFF. Partial CDR3 DNA: TGTGCCAGCAGTCTGGGCATCAACGAAAGATTATTT.

By its share, this clone is medium-sized. Gene and germline names: mouse. Other DNA sequences in the same sample also yield this CDR3. The CDR3 protein is CASSLSQNSDYTF. CDR3 DNA (partial): TGTGCCAGCAGTCTGTCACAGAACTCCGACTACACC. V gene TRBV26 combines with J gene TRBJ1-2, with no clear D. The CDR3 goes on 1 residue after the read ends, and that part is filled in from the germline J gene. Between the trimmed V and J ends, which lost 0 bases and 2 bases, there was a span of 4 bases. This CDR3 has 13 residues. CDR1 is KGHPV, CDR2 FQNQEV, per germline (reference sequence). Full variable domain (remainder filled in from reference TRBV26 and TRBJ1-2): NSKVIQTPRYLVKGQGQKAKMRCIPEKGHPVVFWYQQNKNNEFKFLINFQNQEVLQQIDMTEKRFSAECPSNSPCSLEIQSSEAGDSALYLCASSLSQNSDYTFGSGTRLLVI.

This clone is a singleton in its sample. Genes and germline come from the mouse. The read gets to within 1 residue of the CDR3 end, and the germline J gene fills in the rest. The rearrangement uses TRBV26 and TRBJ1-4, with 7 bases fitting TRBD1. V gave up 4 bases and J gave up 3 bases; unmatched junction bases: 2. The germline V gene has CDR1 KGHPV and CDR2 FQNQEV (reference sequence). CDR3 length equals 14 residues. CDR3 DNA (partial): TGTGCCAGCAGTCAGACAGGGACCAACGAAAGATTATTT. It specifies CASSQTGTNERLF. The complete CDR3 sequence is CASSQTGTNERLFF.

The table lists this clone with a few counts. All gene names here are mouse names. The CDR3 goes on 1 residue after the read ends, and that part is filled in from the germline J gene. This chain uses TRBV12-1 with TRBJ2-3, with 9 bases lining up with TRBD1. Per the germline V gene, CDR1 is SGHSN and CDR2 is HYEKVE. The CDR3 totals 15 residues. V lost 4 bases to trimming and J lost 0 bases; unmatched junction nucleotides: 4. The CDR3: CASSAGTGSAETLYF. CDR3 DNA, as far as it was read: TGTGCCAGCTCGGCCGGGACAGGGAGTGCAGAAACGCTGTAT.

Notes on this clone: Genes and germline are mouse. Read coverage stops 1 residue before the CDR3 terminus; the germline J gene supplies the remainder. V gene TRBV3 combines with J gene TRBJ1-1, with 7 bases that match TRBD1. Per the germline V gene, CDR1 is SNHLY and CDR2 is FYNGKV (reference sequence). Germline trimming cut 5 bases from V and 0 bases from J; bases unmatched to any gene: 3. The CDR3 has 14 amino acids. Partial CDR3 DNA: TGTGCCAGCAGCACGGGACAGCCAAACACAGAAGTCTTC. This sequence encodes CASSTGQPNTEVF. Given in full, the CDR3 is CASSTGQPNTEVFF.

This clone was seen a single time. Genes and germline are mouse. Coverage ceases 1 residue before the CDR3 finishes, and the germline J gene fills in the end. The chain joins TRBV26 to TRBJ2-5; D is possibly TRBD1 or TRBD2 (5 bases each). Germline CDR1 KGHPV, CDR2 FQNQEV (reference sequence). V gave up 4 bases and J gave up 2 bases, with 7 bases separating them. The CDR3 spans 13 residues. The CDR3 sequence is CASSRGSQDTQYF. CDR3 DNA, as far as it was read: TGTGCCAGCAGTCGGGGGAGCCAAGACACCCAGTAC.

Comment on this clone: Gene names and germline match the mouse. The missing CDR3 end, 1 residue past where the read stops, is filled in from the germline J gene. The chain couples TRBV2 to TRBJ1-1; TRBD1 might be the D (5 bases). Germline V gene data show CDR1 as LGHNA and CDR2 as YSYQKL. The CDR3 loop spans 15 amino acids. V dropped 0 bases and J dropped 1 base, with 9 bases sitting between them. The sequenced part of the CDR3 DNA is TGTGCCAGCAGCCAAGACGGGGGGGGAAACACAGAAGTCTTC. Its translation: CASSQDGGGNTEVF. The entire CDR3 is CASSQDGGGNTEVFF.

This clone was detected a few times. Gene labels here are mouse ones. The CDR3 is cut off 1 residue early in the read; its end comes from the germline J gene. This chain links TRBV23 with TRBJ1-1; the table's D call, TRBD1, has no DNA check behind it. CDR1 KGHTA and CDR2 FQNQQP come from the germline V gene. The CDR3 is 14 amino acids. Incomplete CDR3 DNA: TGCTCCAGCAGTCACGGGACATCAAACACAGAAGTCTTC. Its translation is CSSSHGTSNTEVF. The CDR3 in full is CSSSHGTSNTEVFF.

On this clone itself: The gene names given are mouse names. Read sequence stops 1 residue before the CDR3 end, and the germline J gene provides the missing end. The J gene is TRBJ2-5, the V gene TRBV5, with 10 bases matching TRBD2. The CDR3 runs 14 residues. Germline assignment: CDR1 LGHNA and CDR2 YNLKQL (reference sequence). The ends lost 4 bases at V and 5 bases at J; junction bases unmatched: 3. Partial CDR3 DNA: TGTGCCAGCAGCCCCAGGACTGGGGGAGACACCCAGTAC. Translating gives CASSPRTGGDTQY. The complete CDR3 protein is CASSPRTGGDTQYF.

In regard to this clone: Mouse names are used for the genes. The sequenced fragment ends 1 residue before the CDR3 boundary, so the rest is inferred from the germline J gene. The rearrangement joins TRBV31 to TRBJ2-2; tentative D call: TRBD1 (6 bases). The CDR3 runs to 15 residues. Trimming removed 0 bases from V and 2 bases from J, with 10 bases in between. Germline-derived CDR1 and CDR2 are GKSSPN and SITVG. CDR3 amino acids: CAWSLTGWNTGQLYF. The sequenced part of the CDR3 DNA is TGTGCCTGGAGTCTCACAGGGTGGAACACCGGGCAGCTCTAC.